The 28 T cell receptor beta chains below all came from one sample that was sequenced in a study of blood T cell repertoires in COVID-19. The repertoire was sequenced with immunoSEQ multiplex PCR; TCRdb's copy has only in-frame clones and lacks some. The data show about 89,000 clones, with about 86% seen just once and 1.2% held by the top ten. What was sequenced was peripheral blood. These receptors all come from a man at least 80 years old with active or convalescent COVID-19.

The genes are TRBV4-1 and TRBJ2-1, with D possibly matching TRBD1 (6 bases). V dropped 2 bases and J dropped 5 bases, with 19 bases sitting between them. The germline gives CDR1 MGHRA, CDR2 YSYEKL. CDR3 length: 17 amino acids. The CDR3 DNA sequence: TGCGCCAGCAGCCAACCGCGCCCAGGGGCCGTGAACAATGAGCAGTTCTTC. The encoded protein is CASSQPRPGAVNNEQFF.

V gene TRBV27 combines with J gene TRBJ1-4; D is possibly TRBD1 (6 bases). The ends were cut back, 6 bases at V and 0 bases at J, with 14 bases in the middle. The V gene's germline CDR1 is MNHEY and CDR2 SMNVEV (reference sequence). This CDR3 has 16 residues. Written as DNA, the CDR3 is TGTGCCAGCAGGGGGGCAGTTAGTGCAACTAATGAAAAACTGTTTTTT. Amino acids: CASRGAVSATNEKLFF.

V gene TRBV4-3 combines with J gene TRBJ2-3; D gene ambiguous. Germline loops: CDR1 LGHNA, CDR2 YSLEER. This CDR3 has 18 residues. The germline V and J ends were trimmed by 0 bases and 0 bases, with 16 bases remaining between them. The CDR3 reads CASSQEGMLAESTDTQYF. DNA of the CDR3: TGCGCCAGCAGCCAAGAAGGTATGCTGGCGGAAAGCACAGATACGCAGTATTTT.

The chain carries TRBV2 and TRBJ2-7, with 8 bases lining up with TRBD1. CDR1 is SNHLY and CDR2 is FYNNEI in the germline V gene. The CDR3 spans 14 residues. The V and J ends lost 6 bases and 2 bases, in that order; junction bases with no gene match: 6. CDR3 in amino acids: CASRDSDRAYEQYF. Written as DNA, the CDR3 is TGTGCCAGCAGGGACTCGGACAGGGCCTACGAGCAGTACTTC.

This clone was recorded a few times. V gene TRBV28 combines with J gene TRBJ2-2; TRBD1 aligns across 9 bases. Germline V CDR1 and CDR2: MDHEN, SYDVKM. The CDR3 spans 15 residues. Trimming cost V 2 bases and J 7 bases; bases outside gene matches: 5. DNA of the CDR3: TGTGCCAGCAGTTTAAACAGGGGGCGCAGCGGGGAGCTGTTTTTT. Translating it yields CASSLNRGRSGELFF.

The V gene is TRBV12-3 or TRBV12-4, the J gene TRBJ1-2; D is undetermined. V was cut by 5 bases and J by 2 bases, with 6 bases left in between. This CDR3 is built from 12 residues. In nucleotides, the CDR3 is TGTGCCAGCAGTCAACAGAACTATGGCTACACCTTC. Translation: CASSQQNYGYTF.

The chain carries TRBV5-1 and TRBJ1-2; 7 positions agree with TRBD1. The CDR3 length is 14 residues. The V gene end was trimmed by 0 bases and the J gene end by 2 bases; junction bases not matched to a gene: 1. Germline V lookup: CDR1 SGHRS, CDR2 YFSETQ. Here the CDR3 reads CASSLVQGNYGYTF. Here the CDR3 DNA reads TGCGCCAGCAGCTTGGTACAGGGGAACTATGGCTACACCTTC.

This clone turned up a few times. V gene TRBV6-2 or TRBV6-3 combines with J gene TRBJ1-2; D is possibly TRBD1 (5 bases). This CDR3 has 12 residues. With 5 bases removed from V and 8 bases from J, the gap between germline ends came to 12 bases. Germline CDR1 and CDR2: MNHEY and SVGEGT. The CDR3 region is CASSARVGGYTF. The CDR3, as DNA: TGTGCCAGCAGTGCCAGGGTTGGAGGCTACACCTTC.

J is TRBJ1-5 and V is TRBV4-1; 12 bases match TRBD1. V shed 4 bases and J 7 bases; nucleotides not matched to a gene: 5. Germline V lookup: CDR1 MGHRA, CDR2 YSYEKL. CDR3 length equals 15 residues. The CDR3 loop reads CASSPGQGALQPQHF. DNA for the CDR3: TGCGCCAGCAGCCCGGGACAGGGGGCGCTACAGCCCCAGCATTTT.

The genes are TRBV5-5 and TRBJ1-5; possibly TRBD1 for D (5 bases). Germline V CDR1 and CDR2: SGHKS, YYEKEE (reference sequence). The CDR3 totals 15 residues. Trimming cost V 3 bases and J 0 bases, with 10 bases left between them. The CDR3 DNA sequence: TGTGCCAGCAGCTCCGGCAGGGATAGCAATCAGCCCCAGCATTTT. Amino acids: CASSSGRDSNQPQHF.

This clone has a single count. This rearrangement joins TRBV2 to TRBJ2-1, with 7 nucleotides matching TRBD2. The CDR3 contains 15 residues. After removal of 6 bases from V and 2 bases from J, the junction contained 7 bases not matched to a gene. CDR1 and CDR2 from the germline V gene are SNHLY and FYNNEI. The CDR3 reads CASSAERGAYNEQFF. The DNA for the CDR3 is TGTGCCAGCAGCGCCGAGCGGGGAGCCTACAATGAGCAGTTCTTC.

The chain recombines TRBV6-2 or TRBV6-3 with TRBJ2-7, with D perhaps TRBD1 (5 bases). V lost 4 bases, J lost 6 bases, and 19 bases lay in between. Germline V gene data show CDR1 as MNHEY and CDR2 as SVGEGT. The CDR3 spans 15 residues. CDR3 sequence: CASSSHDSNLLEQYF. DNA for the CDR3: TGTGCCAGCAGTTCCCATGACAGTAATTTACTCGAGCAGTACTTC.

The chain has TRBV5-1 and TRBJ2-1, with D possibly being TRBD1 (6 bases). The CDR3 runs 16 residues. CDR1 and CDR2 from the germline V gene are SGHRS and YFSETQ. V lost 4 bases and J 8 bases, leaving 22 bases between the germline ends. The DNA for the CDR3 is TGCGCCAGCAGCCCAAGACAGGTCCGTGGGAAGGATGAGCAGTTCTTC. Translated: CASSPRQVRGKDEQFF.

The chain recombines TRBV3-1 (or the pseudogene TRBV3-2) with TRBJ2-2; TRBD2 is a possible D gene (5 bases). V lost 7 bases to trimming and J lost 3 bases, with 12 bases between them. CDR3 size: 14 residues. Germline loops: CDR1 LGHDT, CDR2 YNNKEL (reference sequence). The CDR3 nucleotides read TGTGCCAGCACCGAAGGAGGTTACACCGGGGAGCTGTTTTTT. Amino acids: CASTEGGYTGELFF.

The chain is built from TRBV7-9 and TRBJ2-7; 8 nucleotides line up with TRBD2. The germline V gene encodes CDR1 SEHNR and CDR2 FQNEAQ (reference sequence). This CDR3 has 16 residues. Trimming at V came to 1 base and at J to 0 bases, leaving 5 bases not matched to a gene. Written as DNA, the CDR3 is TGTGCCAGCAGCTTAGGTACTAGCGGTATCTCCTACGAGCAGTACTTC. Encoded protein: CASSLGTSGISYEQYF.

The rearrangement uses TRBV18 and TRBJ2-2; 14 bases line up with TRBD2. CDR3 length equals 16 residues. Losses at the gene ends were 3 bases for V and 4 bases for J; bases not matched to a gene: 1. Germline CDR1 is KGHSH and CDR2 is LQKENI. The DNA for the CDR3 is TGTGCCAGCTCACCGGGACTAGCGGGAGTCACCGGGGAGCTGTTTTTT. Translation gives CASSPGLAGVTGELFF.

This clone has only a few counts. The CDR3 here is CASSPLAGGFTGELFF. CDR3 nucleotides: TGTGCCAGCAGCCCGCTAGCGGGAGGGTTCACCGGGGAGCTGTTTTTT. The chain joins TRBV3-1 (or the pseudogene TRBV3-2) to TRBJ2-2, with TRBD2 identical over 12 bases. Germline-derived CDR1 and CDR2 are LGHDT and YNNKEL (reference sequence). CDR3 length: 16 amino acids. With V trimmed by 4 bases and J by 4 bases, 4 bases remained unmatched.

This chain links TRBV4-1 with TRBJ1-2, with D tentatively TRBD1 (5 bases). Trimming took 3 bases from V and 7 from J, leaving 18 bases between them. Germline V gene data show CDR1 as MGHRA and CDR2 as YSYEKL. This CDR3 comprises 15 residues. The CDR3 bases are TGCGCCAGCAGCCAGGCGGGACCCCAGAATGGTGGCTACACCTTC. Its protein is CASSQAGPQNGGYTF.

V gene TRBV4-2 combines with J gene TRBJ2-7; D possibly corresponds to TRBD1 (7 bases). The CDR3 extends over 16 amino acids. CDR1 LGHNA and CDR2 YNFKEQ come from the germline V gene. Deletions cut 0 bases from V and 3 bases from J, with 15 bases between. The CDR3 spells CASSQDESGGYYEQYF. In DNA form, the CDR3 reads TGTGCCAGCAGCCAAGATGAATCAGGGGGGTACTACGAGCAGTACTTC.

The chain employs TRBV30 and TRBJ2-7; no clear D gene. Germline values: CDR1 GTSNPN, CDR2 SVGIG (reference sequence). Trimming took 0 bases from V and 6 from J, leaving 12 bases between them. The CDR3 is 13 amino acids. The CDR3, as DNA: TGTGCCTGGAGTGTACCCGCAGGAACCGAGCAGTACTTC. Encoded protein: CAWSVPAGTEQYF.

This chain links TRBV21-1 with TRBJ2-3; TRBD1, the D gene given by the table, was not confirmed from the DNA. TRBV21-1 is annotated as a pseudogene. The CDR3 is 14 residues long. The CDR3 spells CASSKRQGEDTQYF. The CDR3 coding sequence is TGTGCCAGCAGCAAAAGACAGGGGGAGGATACGCAGTATTTT.

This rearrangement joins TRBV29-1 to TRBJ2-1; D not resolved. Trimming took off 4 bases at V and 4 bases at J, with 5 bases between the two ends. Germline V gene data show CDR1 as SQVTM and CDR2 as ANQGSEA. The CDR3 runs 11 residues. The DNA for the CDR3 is TGCAGCGTTGGTAAATACAATGAGCAGTTCTTC. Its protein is CSVGKYNEQFF.

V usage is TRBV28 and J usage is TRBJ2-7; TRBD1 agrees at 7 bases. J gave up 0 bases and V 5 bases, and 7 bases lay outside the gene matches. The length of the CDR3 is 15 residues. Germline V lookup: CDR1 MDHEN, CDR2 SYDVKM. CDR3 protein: CASSLVQGFSYEQYF. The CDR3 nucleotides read TGTGCCAGCAGTCTCGTACAGGGGTTCTCCTACGAGCAGTACTTC.

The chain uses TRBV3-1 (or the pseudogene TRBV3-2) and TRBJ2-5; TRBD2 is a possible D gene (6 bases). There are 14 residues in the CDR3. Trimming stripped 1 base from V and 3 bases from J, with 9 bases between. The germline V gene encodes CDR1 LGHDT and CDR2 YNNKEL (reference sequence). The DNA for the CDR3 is TGTGCCAGCAGCCAAGTAACGGGAGAAGAGACCCAGTACTTC. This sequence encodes CASSQVTGEETQYF.

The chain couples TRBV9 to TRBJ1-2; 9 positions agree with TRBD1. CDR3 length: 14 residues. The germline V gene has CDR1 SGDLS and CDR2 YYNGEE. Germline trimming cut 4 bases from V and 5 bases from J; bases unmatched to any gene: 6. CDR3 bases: TGTGCCAGCAGCTCGGGACAGGGCCCATATGGCTACACCTTC. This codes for CASSSGQGPYGYTF. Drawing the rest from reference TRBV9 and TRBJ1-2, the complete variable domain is DSGVTQTPKHLITATGQRVTLRCSPRSGDLSVYWYQQSLDQGLQFLIQYYNGEERAKGNILERFSAQQFPDLHSELNLSSLELGDSALYFCASSSGQGPYGYTFGSGTRLTVV.

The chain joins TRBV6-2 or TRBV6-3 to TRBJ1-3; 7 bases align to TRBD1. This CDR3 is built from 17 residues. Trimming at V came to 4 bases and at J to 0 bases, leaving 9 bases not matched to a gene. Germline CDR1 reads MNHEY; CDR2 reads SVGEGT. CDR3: CASSSTGTEISGNTIYF. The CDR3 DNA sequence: TGTGCCAGCAGTTCCACCGGGACAGAGATCTCTGGAAACACCATATATTTT.

CDR3 in DNA: TGTGCCAGCAGGGAGGTGGCGGGGTACGAGCAGTACTTC. Protein sequence: CASREVAGYEQYF. The chain has TRBV6-5 and TRBJ2-7; D is perhaps TRBD2 (6 bases). Germline V gene lookup returns CDR1 MNHEY and CDR2 SVGAGI. The CDR3 length is 13 residues. Deletions cut 6 bases from V and 4 bases from J, with 13 bases between.

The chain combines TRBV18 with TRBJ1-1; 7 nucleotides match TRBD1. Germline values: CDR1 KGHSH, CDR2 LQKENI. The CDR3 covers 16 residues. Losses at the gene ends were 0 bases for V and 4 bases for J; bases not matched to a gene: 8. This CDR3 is CASSPPGTGESTEAFF. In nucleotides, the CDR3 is TGTGCCAGCTCACCACCTGGAACAGGGGAGAGCACTGAAGCTTTCTTT.